The 17 T cell receptor beta chains below come from one sample, sequenced in a study of identical twins. Using its own MiXCR run on the 5' RACE reads, TCRdb lists one record per CDR3 protein. The sample consists of over 600,000 distinct CDR3 sequences, about 20% of them appearing once. The sample also formed part of further work on T cells expressing NK-cell markers.

Sequencing was performed on PBMCs. These receptors all come from a woman aged 18-29 years in good health.

The chain has TRBV7-8 and TRBJ2-7; D might be TRBD1 (6 bases). Per germline, CDR1 SGHVS and CDR2 FQNEAQ. CDR3 length: 15 residues. Trimming pared 3 bases from V and 2 bases from J, leaving 14 bases between. The chain's CDR3 is CASSFGQSPPYEQYF. CDR3 nucleotide sequence: TGTGCCAGCAGCTTCGGACAGAGCCCTCCCTACGAGCAGTACTTC.

This clonotype was found a few times. The chain employs TRBV30 and TRBJ2-1, with a weak D call TRBD1 (6 bases). This CDR3 is built from 12 residues. V lost 2 bases to trimming and J lost 7 bases, with 9 bases between them. Germline V gene sequence: CDR1 GTSNPN, CDR2 SVGIG (reference sequence). The CDR3, as DNA: TGTGCCTGGAGTCCCCAGGGGAATGAGCAGTTCTTC. Protein sequence: CAWSPQGNEQFF.

A few counts support this clonotype. The V gene is TRBV12-3 or TRBV12-4, the J gene TRBJ2-3, with D tentatively TRBD2 (6 bases). Trimming cost V 5 bases and J 0 bases, with 12 bases left between them. This CDR3 contains 15 residues. The CDR3 DNA reads as TGTGCCAGCAGTCGGAAGCGGGCTAGCACAGATACGCAGTATTTT. It translates to CASSRKRASTDTQYF.

This clonotype came up many times. The chain couples TRBV7-9 to TRBJ2-2; TRBD2 matches 10 bases. Germline V CDR1 and CDR2: SEHNR, FQNEAQ (reference sequence). The CDR3 runs 15 residues. Trimming removed 3 bases from V and 4 bases from J; junction bases left unmatched: 2. The CDR3 loop is CASSFGLAVTGELFF. CDR3 in DNA: TGTGCCAGCAGCTTCGGACTAGCGGTCACCGGGGAGCTGTTTTTT. Using reference TRBV7-9 and TRBJ2-2 for the parts outside the CDR3, the full variable domain is DTGVSQNPRHKITKRGQNVTFRCDPISEHNRLYWYRQTLGQGPEFLTYFQNEAQLEKSRLLSDRFSAERPKGSFSTLEIQRTEQGDSAMYLCASSFGLAVTGELFFGEGSRLTVL.

The chain combines TRBV20-1 with TRBJ2-2, with D unclear. The CDR3 is 15 amino acids. Trimming left V 1 base short and J 2 bases short, with 11 bases between. CDR1 DFQATT and CDR2 SNEGSKA come from the germline V gene (reference sequence). As DNA, the CDR3 is TGCAGTGCTAGAGCGAATACTGCTAACACCGGGGAGCTGTTTTTT. Amino acid sequence: CSARANTANTGELFF.

This clonotype occurred a few times. The chain combines TRBV27 with TRBJ2-7; possibly TRBD2 for D (5 bases). This CDR3 spans 14 amino acids. Trimming took 7 bases from V and 2 from J, leaving 15 bases between them. Germline CDR1 is MNHEY and CDR2 is SMNVEV (reference sequence). Written as DNA, the CDR3 is TGTGCCAGCAAGTCAGCTAGCCAGGCCTACGAGCAGTACTTC. Residues: CASKSASQAYEQYF.

The V gene is TRBV6-1, the J gene TRBJ2-3; TRBD1 agrees at 8 bases. J lost 4 bases, V lost 7 bases, and 13 bases had no gene match. The germline gives CDR1 MNHNS, CDR2 SASEGT. The CDR3 covers 16 residues. The CDR3 protein is CASNGQGSIRPDTQYF. DNA for the CDR3: TGTGCCAGCAACGGACAGGGATCGATTCGTCCAGATACGCAGTATTTT.

The chain links TRBV6-1 to TRBJ2-3, with 11 bases matching TRBD1. Trimming cost V 6 bases and J 8 bases; bases outside gene matches: 10. Germline CDR1 reads MNHNS; CDR2 reads SASEGT. This CDR3 spans 15 amino acids. CDR3 residues: CASRPGQGVYGTQYF. CDR3 DNA: TGTGCCAGCAGGCCGGGACAGGGGGTTTATGGTACGCAGTATTTT.

This clonotype was observed a few times. V and J are TRBV20-1 and TRBJ2-5; D unclear. V lost 0 bases and J 5 bases, leaving 10 bases between the germline ends. CDR1 DFQATT and CDR2 SNEGSKA come from the germline V gene (reference sequence). The CDR3 consists of 13 residues. The CDR3, as DNA: TGCAGTGCTAGAGATGTGGCCAGGGAGACCCAGTACTTC. This codes for CSARDVARETQYF.

The chain recombines TRBV29-1 with TRBJ1-4; D is perhaps TRBD1 (5 bases). The CDR3 runs to 13 residues. V lost 7 bases, J lost 8 bases, and 17 bases lay in between. CDR1 and CDR2 (germline): SQVTM, ANQGSEA. CDR3 coding DNA: TGCAGCGCCACAGGAACGTTAAGGGAAAAACTGTTTTTT. Its translation is CSATGTLREKLFF. The full variable domain, completed using reference TRBV29-1 and TRBJ1-4, is SAVISQKPSRDICQRGTSLTIQCQVDSQVTMMFWYRQQPGQSLTLIATANQGSEATYESGFVIDKFPISRPNLTFSTLTVSNMSPEDSSIYLCSATGTLREKLFFGSGTQLSVL.

The chain has TRBV12-3 or TRBV12-4 and TRBJ2-3; the D is unclear. The V end was cut by 5 bases, the J end by 0 bases, with 9 bases between. This CDR3 is built from 14 residues. For the CDR3, the DNA is TGTGCCAGCAGTAAGGGCTCTAGCACAGATACGCAGTATTTT. Amino acids: CASSKGSSTDTQYF.

The chain is built from TRBV5-1 and TRBJ2-3; D may match TRBD1 or TRBD2 (5 bases each). The germline gives CDR1 SGHRS, CDR2 YFSETQ. Trimming removed 2 bases at V and 4 bases at J, with 11 bases between. The length of the CDR3 is 14 residues. CDR3 sequence (DNA): TGCGCCAGCAGCTTAGAGGGGAACTCAGATACGCAGTATTTT. Amino acids: CASSLEGNSDTQYF.

There are a few counts of this clonotype. This rearrangement joins TRBV12-5 to TRBJ2-7; D not certain. Germline lookup yields CDR1 LGHNT and CDR2 FRNRAP. This CDR3 contains 14 residues. V was clipped by 3 bases and J by 6 bases, with 15 bases between them. This chain's CDR3 is CASGFLASSPEQYF. The CDR3 nucleotides are TGTGCTAGTGGTTTCCTCGCTTCCTCCCCCGAGCAGTACTTC.

This sequence joins TRBV24-1 and TRBJ1-4; 8 bases fit TRBD1. The V gene's germline CDR1 is KGHDR and CDR2 SFDVKD. CDR3 length: 15 residues. Unmatched junction bases numbered 7, after V lost 0 bases and J lost 11 bases. The CDR3 loop reads CATSDLPGGPRKLFF. CDR3 DNA sequence: TGTGCCACCAGTGATTTGCCAGGGGGCCCGAGGAAACTGTTTTTT.

This clonotype was counted ten times or more. The chain joins TRBV7-2 to TRBJ2-1; D is unresolved. Trimming removed 5 bases from V and 9 bases from J, with 8 bases in between. The CDR3 spans 11 residues. Germline V gene lookup returns CDR1 SGHTA and CDR2 FQGNSA. The DNA for the CDR3 is TGTGCCAGCAGCATACGAAGTGAGCAGTTCTTC. Translating gives CASSIRSEQFF.

This chain joins TRBV5-5 and TRBJ2-3; D not certain. Per germline, CDR1 SGHKS and CDR2 YYEKEE (reference sequence). Trimming stripped 0 bases from V and 4 bases from J, with 9 bases between. The CDR3 totals 14 residues. The CDR3 loop reads CASSLGAVADTQYF. DNA for the CDR3: TGTGCCAGCAGCTTGGGGGCGGTTGCAGATACGCAGTATTTT.

The V call is TRBV18, the J call TRBJ2-5, with 9 bases identical to TRBD1. Germline CDR1 is KGHSH and CDR2 is LQKENI. The CDR3 totals 15 residues. After removal of 3 bases from V and 5 bases from J, the junction contained 7 bases not matched to a gene. For the CDR3, the DNA is TGTGCCAGCTCACCGACAGGGGGAGGATTGGAGACCCAGTACTTC. Translated: CASSPTGGGLETQYF.